These 15 T cell receptor beta chains came from one sample sequenced in a study of T cells after posttransplantation cyclophosphamide. Busulfan-fludarabine conditioning, marrow transplant, and cyclophosphamide on days +3 and +4 were administered. Sequencing was performed with immunoSEQ multiplex PCR; in TCRdb, only in-frame clones are kept and a portion is missing. The table lists fewer than 15,000 clones, under 2.5% of them singletons. The sequences come from PBMCs, collected after allogeneic stem cell transplant with posttransplant cyclophosphamide. The receptors here all came from a male patient in his 30s who received an allogeneic stem cell transplant from a related donor, was CMV-positive, and had no GVHD. The T cells may partly be graft donor cells.

The gene calls are TRBV15 and TRBJ2-1, with D possibly being TRBD2 (6 bases). V was pared by 3 bases and J by 0 bases, with 18 bases between. The CDR3 runs to 18 residues. Germline-derived CDR1 and CDR2 are LNHNV and YYDKDF (reference sequence). The CDR3 reads CATSRGYGTSSSYNEQFF. CDR3 coding DNA: TGTGCCACCAGCAGGGGATACGGGACTTCTAGCTCCTACAATGAGCAGTTCTTC.

V is TRBV20-1 and J is TRBJ2-1; D perhaps matches TRBD2 (6 bases). V was pared by 4 bases and J by 9 bases, with 10 bases between. The CDR3 has 11 residues. The germline V gene encodes CDR1 DFQATT and CDR2 SNEGSKA (reference sequence). The CDR3 region is CSATWGGEQFF. CDR3 DNA sequence: TGCAGTGCTACTTGGGGAGGTGAGCAGTTCTTC.

The chain recombines TRBV9 with TRBJ2-1; 9 bases fit TRBD2. This CDR3 contains 17 residues. With 2 bases clipped from V and 7 bases from J, the junction kept 13 bases outside the gene matches. Germline assignment: CDR1 SGDLS and CDR2 YYNGEE. The DNA of the CDR3 is TGTGCCAGCAGCGTCCAGACGGGGCGGGGGGGCAAGAATGAGCAGTTCTTC. Encoded protein: CASSVQTGRGGKNEQFF.

The V call is TRBV27, the J call TRBJ2-1; 14 positions agree with TRBD2. In germline, CDR1 is MNHEY, CDR2 SMNVEV (reference sequence). The ends lost 3 bases at V and 8 bases at J; junction bases unmatched: 3. The CDR3 loop spans 15 amino acids. The CDR3 spells CASSFRLAGGHEQFF. The CDR3, as DNA: TGTGCCAGCAGTTTCCGACTAGCGGGGGGGCATGAGCAGTTCTTC.

The chain uses TRBV7-9 and TRBJ2-7, with 9 bases matching TRBD2. Trimming cost V 11 bases and J 4 bases; bases outside gene matches: 15. The CDR3 consists of 15 residues. The germline V gene encodes CDR1 SEHNR and CDR2 FQNEAQ (reference sequence). CDR3 nucleotide sequence: TGTGCCGGAACACCGGTGGCTAGCGGGAAGTACGAGCAGTACTTC. It yields the protein CAGTPVASGKYEQYF. Drawing the rest from reference TRBV7-9 and TRBJ2-7, the complete variable domain is DTGVSQNPRHKITKRGQNVTFRCDPISEHNRLYWYRQTLGQGPEFLTYFQNEAQLEKSRLLSDRFSAERPKGSFSTLEIQRTEQGDSAMYLCAGTPVASGKYEQYFGPGTRLTVT.

This clone came up a few times. This chain uses TRBV27 with TRBJ2-7, with unresolved D. The CDR3 contains 15 residues. Germline CDR1 MNHEY, CDR2 SMNVEV (reference sequence). Between the trimmed V and J ends, which lost 0 bases and 1 base, there was a span of 10 bases. The CDR3 sequence is CASSLSAGFSYEQYF. In nucleotides, the CDR3 is TGTGCCAGCAGTTTATCGGCCGGGTTTTCCTACGAGCAGTACTTC.

A word on this clone: A junction boundary mismatches the germline segment, possibly from a read error. The chain is built from TRBV13 and TRBJ2-1; TRBD2 aligns across 11 bases. The CDR3 runs 16 residues. Germline CDR1 is PRHDT and CDR2 is FYEKMQ (reference sequence). The CDR3 DNA sequence: TGTGCCACCAGCCCCCGTAGCGGGAGGGCCTACAATGAGCAGTTCTTC. This gives the protein CATSPRSGRAYNEQFF. Looking up the rest from reference TRBV13 and TRBJ2-1 gives the full variable domain: AAGVIQSPRHLIKEKRETATLKCYPIPRHDTVYWYQQGPGQDPQFLISFYEKMQSDKGSIPDRFSAQQFSDYHSELNMSSLELGDSALYFCATSPRSGRAYNEQFFGPGTRLTVL.

The sample holds a few counts of this clone. The rearrangement links TRBV7-2 to TRBJ2-2; D is undetermined. The CDR3 has 15 amino acids. The ends were cut back, 4 bases at V and 1 base at J, with 10 bases in the middle. The germline V gene encodes CDR1 SGHTA and CDR2 FQGNSA. In nucleotides, the CDR3 is TGTGCCAGCAGCTCAAATCCCCAGAACACCGGGGAGCTGTTTTTT. It encodes CASSSNPQNTGELFF.

V usage is TRBV9 and J usage is TRBJ2-5; perhaps TRBD2 as D (6 bases). CDR3 size: 16 residues. CDR1 SGDLS and CDR2 YYNGEE come from the germline V gene. V shed 10 bases and J shed 0 bases, with 22 bases lying between them. CDR3 loop: CADTWRGAFHQETQYF. DNA for the CDR3: TGTGCCGACACCTGGAGGGGCGCGTTCCACCAAGAGACCCAGTACTTC.

The J gene is TRBJ1-5, the V gene TRBV10-2; 7 nucleotides line up with TRBD1. Germline loops: CDR1 WSHSY, CDR2 SAAADI. CDR3 length equals 14 residues. Unmatched junction bases numbered 2, after V lost 0 bases and J lost 6 bases. The CDR3 DNA reads TGCGCCAGCAGTGAGTCGACAGGGAGTCAGCCCCAGCATTTT. The encoded protein is CASSESTGSQPQHF.

This clone was recorded a few times. The chain links TRBV28 to TRBJ2-1; tentatively, D is TRBD2 (7 bases). The V and J ends lost 8 bases and 0 bases respectively, with 11 bases between them. CDR3 length: 14 amino acids. CDR1 and CDR2 from the germline V gene are MDHEN and SYDVKM. The CDR3 protein is CASEGGGSYNEQFF. The CDR3 DNA reads as TGTGCCAGCGAGGGAGGGGGCTCCTACAATGAGCAGTTCTTC.

The table lists this clone with a few counts. The chain links TRBV19 to TRBJ1-5; 12 nucleotides align to TRBD1. Trimming cost V 4 bases and J 0 bases; bases outside gene matches: 4. CDR3 length: 17 residues. CDR1 is LNHDA, CDR2 SQIVND, per germline (reference sequence). As DNA, the CDR3 is TGTGCCAGTAGTAAGGGGACAGGGGGCAATAGCAATCAGCCCCAGCATTTT. It specifies CASSKGTGGNSNQPQHF.

The chain joins TRBV2 to TRBJ2-5, with D unresolved. V dropped 7 bases and J dropped 4 bases, with 10 bases sitting between them. Per the germline V gene, CDR1 is SNHLY and CDR2 is FYNNEI. The CDR3 is made up of 12 amino acids. The CDR3, as DNA: TGTGCCAGCAAAGCCGCCGGAGAGACCCAGTACTTC. It translates to CASKAAGETQYF.

This clone was counted between two and nine times. The chain employs TRBV2 and TRBJ1-4, with D possibly being TRBD1 (6 bases). Trimming removed 5 bases at V and 11 bases at J, with 15 bases between. This CDR3 has 13 amino acids. Germline V gives CDR1 SNHLY, CDR2 FYNNEI. The chain's CDR3 is CASSPGGAGKLFF. As DNA, the CDR3 is TGTGCCAGCAGTCCGGGGGGGGCCGGGAAACTGTTTTTT.

CDR3 loop: CASSSSGTGENQPQHF. As DNA, the CDR3 is TGTGCCAGCAGCTCCTCAGGGACAGGGGAAAATCAGCCCCAGCATTTT. The chain combines TRBV7-2 with TRBJ1-5, with 10 positions matching TRBD1. This CDR3 is 16 amino acids long. Germline CDR1 SGHTA, CDR2 FQGNSA. The J segment lost 4 bases and the V segment lost 4 bases, leaving 7 bases of the junction unmatched.